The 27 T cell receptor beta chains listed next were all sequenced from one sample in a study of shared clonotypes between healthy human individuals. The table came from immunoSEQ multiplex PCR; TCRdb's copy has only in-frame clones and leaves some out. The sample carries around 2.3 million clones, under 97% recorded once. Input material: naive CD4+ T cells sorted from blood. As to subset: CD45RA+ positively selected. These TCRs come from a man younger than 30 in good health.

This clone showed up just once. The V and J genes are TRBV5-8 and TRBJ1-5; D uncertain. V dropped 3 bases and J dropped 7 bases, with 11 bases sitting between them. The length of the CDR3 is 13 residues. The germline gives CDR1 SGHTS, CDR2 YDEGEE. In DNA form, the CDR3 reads TGTGCCAGCAGCTCCACCGGGATCCAGCCCCAGCATTTT. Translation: CASSSTGIQPQHF.

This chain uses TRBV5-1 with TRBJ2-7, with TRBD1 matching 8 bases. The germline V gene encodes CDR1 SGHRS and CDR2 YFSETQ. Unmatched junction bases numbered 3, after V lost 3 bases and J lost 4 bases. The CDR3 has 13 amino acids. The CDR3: CASSWDRIYEQYF. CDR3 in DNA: TGCGCCAGCAGCTGGGACAGGATTTACGAGCAGTACTTC.

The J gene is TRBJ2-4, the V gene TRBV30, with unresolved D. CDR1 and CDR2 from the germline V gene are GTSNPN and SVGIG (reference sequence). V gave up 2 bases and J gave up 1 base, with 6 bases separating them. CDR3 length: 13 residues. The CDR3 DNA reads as TGTGCCTGGAGTAGGGATGCCAAAAACATTCAGTACTTC. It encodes CAWSRDAKNIQYF.

The CDR3 loop is CASRLVGEQFF. The CDR3 DNA reads TGTGCCAGCAGACTAGTAGGTGAGCAGTTCTTC. The chain recombines TRBV11-2 with TRBJ2-1; D is perhaps TRBD2 (5 bases). The CDR3 has 11 residues. Trimming pared 6 bases from V and 9 bases from J, leaving 9 bases between. From germline, CDR1 is SGHAT and CDR2 FQNNGV.

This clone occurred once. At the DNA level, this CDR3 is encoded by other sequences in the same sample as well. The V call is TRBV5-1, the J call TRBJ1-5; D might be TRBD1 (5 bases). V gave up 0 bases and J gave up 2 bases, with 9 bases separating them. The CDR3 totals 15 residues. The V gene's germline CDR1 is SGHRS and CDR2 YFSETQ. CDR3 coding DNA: TGCGCCAGCAGCTTGGAAGGGGCGGGCAATCAGCCCCAGCATTTT. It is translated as CASSLEGAGNQPQHF.

The CDR3 loop reads CAWSSWRDSGNTIYF. The CDR3 nucleotides are TGTGCCTGGAGTTCATGGCGTGACTCTGGAAACACCATATATTTT. This chain uses TRBV30 with TRBJ1-3, with D uncertain. Germline CDR1 is GTSNPN and CDR2 is SVGIG (reference sequence). Trimming cost V 2 bases and J 0 bases, with 11 bases left between them. This CDR3 contains 15 residues.

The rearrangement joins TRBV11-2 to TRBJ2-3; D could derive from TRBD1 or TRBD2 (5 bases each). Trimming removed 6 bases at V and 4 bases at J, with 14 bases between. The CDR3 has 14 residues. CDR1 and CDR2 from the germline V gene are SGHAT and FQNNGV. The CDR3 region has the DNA TGTGCCAGCAGTCCCTGGGGCGGGTCAGATACGCAGTATTTT. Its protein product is CASSPWGGSDTQYF.

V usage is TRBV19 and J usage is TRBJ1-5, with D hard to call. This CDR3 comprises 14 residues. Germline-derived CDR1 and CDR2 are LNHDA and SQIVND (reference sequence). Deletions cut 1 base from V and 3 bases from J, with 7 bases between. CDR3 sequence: CASSIVADNQPQHF. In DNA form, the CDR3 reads TGTGCCAGTAGTATAGTGGCGGACAATCAGCCCCAGCATTTT.

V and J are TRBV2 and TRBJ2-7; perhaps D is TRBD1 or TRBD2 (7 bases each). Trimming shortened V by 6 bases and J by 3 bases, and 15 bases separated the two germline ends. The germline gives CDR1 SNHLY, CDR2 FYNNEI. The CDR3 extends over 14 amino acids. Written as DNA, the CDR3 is TGTGCCAGCAGAGGGGGCAGGACTAGCTACGAGCAGTACTTC. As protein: CASRGGRTSYEQYF.

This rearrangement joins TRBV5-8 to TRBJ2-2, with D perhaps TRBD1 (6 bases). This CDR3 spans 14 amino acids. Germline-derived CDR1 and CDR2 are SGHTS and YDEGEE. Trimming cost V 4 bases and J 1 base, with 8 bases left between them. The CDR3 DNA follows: TGTGCCAGCAGCCTGGGACAGAACACCGGGGAGCTGTTTTTT. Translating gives CASSLGQNTGELFF.

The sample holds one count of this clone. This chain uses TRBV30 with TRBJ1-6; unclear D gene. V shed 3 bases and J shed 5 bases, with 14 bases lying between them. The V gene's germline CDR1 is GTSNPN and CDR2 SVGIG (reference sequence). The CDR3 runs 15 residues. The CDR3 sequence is CAWSGPPGDNSPLHF. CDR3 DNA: TGTGCCTGGAGCGGGCCCCCGGGAGATAATTCACCCCTCCACTTT. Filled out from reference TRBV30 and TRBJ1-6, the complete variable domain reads SQTIHQWPATLVQPVGSPLSLECTVEGTSNPNLYWYRQAAGRGLQLLFYSVGIGQISSEVPQNLSASRPQDRQFILSSKKLLLSDSGFYLCAWSGPPGDNSPLHFGNGTRLTVT.

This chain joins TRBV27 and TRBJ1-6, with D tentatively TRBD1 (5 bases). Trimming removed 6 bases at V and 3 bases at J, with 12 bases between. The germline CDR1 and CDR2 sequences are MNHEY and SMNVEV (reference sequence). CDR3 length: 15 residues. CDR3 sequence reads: CASSGPGVYNSPLHF. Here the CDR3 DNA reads TGTGCCAGCAGCGGTCCGGGGGTCTATAATTCACCCCTCCACTTT.

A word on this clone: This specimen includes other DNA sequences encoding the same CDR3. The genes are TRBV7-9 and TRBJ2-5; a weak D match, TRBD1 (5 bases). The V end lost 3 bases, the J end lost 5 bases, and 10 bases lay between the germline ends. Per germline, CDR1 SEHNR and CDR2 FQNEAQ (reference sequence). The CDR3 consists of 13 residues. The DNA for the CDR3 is TGTGCCAGCAGCTTTCAGGGTGGGGAGACCCAGTACTTC. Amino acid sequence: CASSFQGGETQYF. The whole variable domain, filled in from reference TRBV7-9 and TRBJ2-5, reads DTGVSQNPRHKITKRGQNVTFRCDPISEHNRLYWYRQTLGQGPEFLTYFQNEAQLEKSRLLSDRFSAERPKGSFSTLEIQRTEQGDSAMYLCASSFQGGETQYFGPGTRLLVL.

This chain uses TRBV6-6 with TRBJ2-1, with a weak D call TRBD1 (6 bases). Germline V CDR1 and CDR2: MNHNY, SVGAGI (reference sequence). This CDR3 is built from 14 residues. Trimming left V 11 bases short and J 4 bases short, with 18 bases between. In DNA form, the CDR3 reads TGTGCCTCCAAGAGGGGGATGAGTTACAATGAGCAGTTCTTC. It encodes CASKRGMSYNEQFF.

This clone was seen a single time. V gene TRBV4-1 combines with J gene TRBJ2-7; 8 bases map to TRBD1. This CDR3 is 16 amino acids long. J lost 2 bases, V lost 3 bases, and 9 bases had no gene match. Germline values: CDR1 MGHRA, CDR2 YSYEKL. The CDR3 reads CASSQGGTGSPYEQYF. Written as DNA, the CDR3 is TGCGCCAGCAGCCAGGGTGGGACAGGCTCCCCCTACGAGCAGTACTTC.

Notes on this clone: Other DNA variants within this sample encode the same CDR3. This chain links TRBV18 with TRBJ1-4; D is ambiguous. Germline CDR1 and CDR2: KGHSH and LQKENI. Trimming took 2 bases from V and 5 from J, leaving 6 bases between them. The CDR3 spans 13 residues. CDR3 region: CASSPGQNEKLFF. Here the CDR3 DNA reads TGTGCCAGCTCACCAGGGCAGAATGAAAAACTGTTTTTT.

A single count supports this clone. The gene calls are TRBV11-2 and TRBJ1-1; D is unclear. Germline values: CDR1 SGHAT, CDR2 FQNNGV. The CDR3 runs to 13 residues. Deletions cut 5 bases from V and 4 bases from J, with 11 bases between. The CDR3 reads CASSPRQVTEAFF. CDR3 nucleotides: TGTGCCAGCAGCCCTAGGCAGGTCACTGAAGCTTTCTTT.

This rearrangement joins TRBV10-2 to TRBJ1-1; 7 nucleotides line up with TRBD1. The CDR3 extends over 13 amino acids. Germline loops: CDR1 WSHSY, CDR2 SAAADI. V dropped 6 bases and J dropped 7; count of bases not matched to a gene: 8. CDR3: CASRDRVTNEAFF. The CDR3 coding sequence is TGCGCCAGCAGAGACAGGGTTACTAATGAAGCTTTCTTT.

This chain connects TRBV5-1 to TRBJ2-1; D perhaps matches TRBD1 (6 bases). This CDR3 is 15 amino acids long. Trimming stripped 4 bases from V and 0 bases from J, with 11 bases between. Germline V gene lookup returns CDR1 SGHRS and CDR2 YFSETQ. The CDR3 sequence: CASSPGHSSYNEQFF. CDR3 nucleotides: TGCGCCAGCAGCCCGGGACACTCCTCCTACAATGAGCAGTTCTTC.

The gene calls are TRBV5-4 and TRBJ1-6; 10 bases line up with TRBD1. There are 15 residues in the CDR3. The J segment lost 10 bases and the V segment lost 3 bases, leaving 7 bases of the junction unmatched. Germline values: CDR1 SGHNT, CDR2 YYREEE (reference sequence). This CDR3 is CASSSRTGGTSPLHF. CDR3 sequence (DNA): TGTGCCAGCAGCTCAAGGACAGGGGGGACCTCACCCCTCCACTTT.

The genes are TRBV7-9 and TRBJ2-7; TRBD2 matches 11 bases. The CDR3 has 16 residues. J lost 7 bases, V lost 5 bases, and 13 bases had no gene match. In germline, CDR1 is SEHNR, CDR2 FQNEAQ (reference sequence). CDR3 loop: CASSISPGLAAGEQYF. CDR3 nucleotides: TGTGCCAGCAGCATATCGCCGGGACTAGCGGCGGGGGAGCAGTACTTC. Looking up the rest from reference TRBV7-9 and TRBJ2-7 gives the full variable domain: DTGVSQNPRHKITKRGQNVTFRCDPISEHNRLYWYRQTLGQGPEFLTYFQNEAQLEKSRLLSDRFSAERPKGSFSTLEIQRTEQGDSAMYLCASSISPGLAAGEQYFGPGTRLTVT.

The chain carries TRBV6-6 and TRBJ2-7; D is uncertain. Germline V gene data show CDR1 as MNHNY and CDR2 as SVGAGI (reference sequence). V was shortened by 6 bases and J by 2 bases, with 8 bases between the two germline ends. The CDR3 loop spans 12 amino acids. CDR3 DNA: TGTGCCAGCAGCCTTGGCGCCTACGAGCAGTACTTC. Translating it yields CASSLGAYEQYF.

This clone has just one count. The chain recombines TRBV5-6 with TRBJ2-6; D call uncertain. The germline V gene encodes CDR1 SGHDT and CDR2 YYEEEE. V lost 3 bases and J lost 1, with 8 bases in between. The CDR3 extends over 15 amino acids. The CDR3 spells CASSYKGSGANVLTF. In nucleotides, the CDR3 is TGTGCCAGCAGCTATAAGGGATCTGGGGCCAACGTCCTGACTTTC.

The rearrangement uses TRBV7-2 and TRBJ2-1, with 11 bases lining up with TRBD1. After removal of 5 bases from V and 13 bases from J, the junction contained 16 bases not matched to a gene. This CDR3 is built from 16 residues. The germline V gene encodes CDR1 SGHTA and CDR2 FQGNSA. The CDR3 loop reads CASSNDSGTGGDCQFF. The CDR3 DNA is TGTGCCAGCAGCAACGACAGTGGGACAGGGGGTGACTGTCAGTTCTTC.

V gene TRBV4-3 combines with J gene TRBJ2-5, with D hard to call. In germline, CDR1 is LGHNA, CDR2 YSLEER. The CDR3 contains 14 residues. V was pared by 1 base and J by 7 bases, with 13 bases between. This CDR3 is CASSQVLQPGTQYF. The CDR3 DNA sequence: TGCGCCAGCAGCCAAGTATTACAGCCCGGGACCCAGTACTTC.

CDR3 in DNA: TGTGCCAGTAGTTCGCCAGGGGCCGTCTATGGCTACACCTTC. Encoded protein: CASSSPGAVYGYTF. V is TRBV19 and J is TRBJ1-2, with D possibly matching TRBD1 (6 bases). Germline CDR1 and CDR2: LNHDA and SQIVND (reference sequence). The CDR3 covers 14 residues. V was clipped by 5 bases and J by 4 bases, with 14 bases between them.

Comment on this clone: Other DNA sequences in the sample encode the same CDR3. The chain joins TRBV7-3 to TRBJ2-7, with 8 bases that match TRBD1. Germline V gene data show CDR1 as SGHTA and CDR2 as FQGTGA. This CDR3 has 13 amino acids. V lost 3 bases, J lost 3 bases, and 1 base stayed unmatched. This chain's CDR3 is CASSFGQGYEQYF. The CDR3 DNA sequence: TGTGCCAGCAGCTTCGGACAGGGCTACGAGCAGTACTTC. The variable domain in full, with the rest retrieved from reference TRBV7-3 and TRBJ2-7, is GAGVSQTPSNKVTEKGKYVELRCDPISGHTALYWYRQSLGQGPEFLIYFQGTGAADDSGLPNDRFFAVRPEGSVSTLKIQRTERGDSAVYLCASSFGQGYEQYFGPGTRLTVT.